This TCR beta chain emerged from a study of blood T cell repertoires in COVID-19 (dated by TCRdb to the early 2020s). Regarding the study in general: Samples from collaborators originated in the United States, Italy and Spain and spanned both the acute and convalescent phases of COVID-19. The prospective study material was composed of cDNA or gDNA derived from T cells, B-cell-depleted T cells, or PBMCs. The dataset comprised deeply sampled blood TCRbeta repertoires from subjects exposed to, actively infected with, or recovered from COVID-19. The repertoires were made available in a free public database intended to serve as a resource for research on the immune response to SARS-CoV-2. Samples were obtained from the ongoing ImmuneRACE study (first 160 participants) and from 950 to 1,500 subjects provided by 6 global collaborators. Sample metadata almost always included a de-identified subject ID, COVID-19 status, age in years and sex. Where available, HLA class I and class II types were taken from metadata supplied by the sample provider and were not determined by assay-based typing. Results the study describes overall, beyond this receptor: The amount of clinical and demographic metadata varied by source and participant and was provided uncurated.

The CDR3 sequence holds 14 residues, the cysteine and phenylalanine included. Kept here is only the CDR3 DNA, which spans 42 bases and is read in frame from base 1. The junction shows trimming of 6 bases on V and 9 bases on J, and the gene matches do not reach 8 bases of it. The germline V gene sets CDR1 to MNHEY and CDR2 to SVGEGT. TCRbeta CDR3 regions were amplified from genomic DNA by means of the immunoSEQ Assay, a bias-controlled multiplex PCR. On the authors' methods: The number of nucleated cells in each sample was estimated by amplification of reference gene primers within the assay. To quantify the absolute abundance of each unique TCRbeta CDR3 rearrangement, sequence reads were collapsed and filtered. For each sample, productive Simpson clonality was calculated by taking the square root of Simpson's diversity index across productive rearrangements. The table comes from immuneACCESS by way of TCRdb, which keeps in-frame sequences with V and J called. Part of the clones is missing from these tables; in studies checked, under half for an unresolved V gene and the rest for unknown reasons. V, J and clone size are taken as reported in that table, and D and trimming were inferred from the DNA itself. The sample data list 75,000 to 80,000 clones, and around 90% of these were observed just once. Roughly 6.1% of the sample lies in the top ten.

Worth noting for this clone: The clone's antigen remains unknown. Per-nucleotide qualities are absent, and no much larger clonotype sits a single base away.

Collaborating institutions collected whole blood in K2EDTA tubes following their own protocols. Collaborator samples were shipped for TCRbeta analysis as frozen whole blood, isolated PBMCs, or DNA extracted from either sample type. Sample: peripheral blood. The V gene is TRBV6-2 or TRBV6-3 and the J gene is TRBJ1-6, and 7 junction bases match TRBD1. This receptor was obtained from a human donor in a cohort sampled during active COVID-19. The DNA sequence follows: TGTGCCAGCAGCTTCGACAGGGCTGGTTCACCCCTCCACTTT. This yields the protein CASSFDRAGSPLHF.